This T cell receptor beta chain was captured in a study of blood T cell repertoires in COVID-19. Looking at the study overall: Specimens from acute and convalescent COVID-19 originated in the United States, Italy and Spain.

Trimming shortened V by 5 bases and J by 3 bases, and 16 bases separated the two germline ends. The CDR3 extends over 15 amino acids. Germline-derived CDR1 and CDR2 are MNHEY and SVGAGI. This table comes from immunoSEQ multiplex PCR, and its TCRdb copy is limited to in-frame clones, with some not included. The sample lists 150,000 to 200,000 clones, about 88% occurring once. The clonotype was recovered from a man aged 18 to 29 who had recovered from COVID-19. Sequencing was performed on peripheral blood. The chain combines TRBV6-5 with TRBJ1-2; possibly TRBD1 for D (6 bases). In nucleotides, the CDR3 is TGTGCCAGCAGTCCTACTTGGACAGTCGACTATGGCTACACCTTC. Translating it yields CASSPTWTVDYGYTF.